This T cell receptor beta chain was identified in a study of T cell changes during pregnancy in multiple sclerosis. Germline V gene sequence: CDR1 LNHNV, CDR2 YYDKDF (reference sequence). The CDR3 sequence is 14 residues long. Trimming shortened V by 5 bases and J by 1 base, and 11 bases separated the two germline ends. The method was immunoSEQ multiplex PCR; TCRdb's version includes in-frame clones alone and lacks a portion of them. In the table there are around 80,000 clones, about 93% of which are singletons. The J gene is TRBJ1-1, the V gene TRBV15; TRBD1 might be the D (6 bases). The sequences come from peripheral blood, collected in the second trimester of pregnancy. This receptor was obtained from a female donor in good health, enrolled as a control in a pregnancy study. CDR3 loop: CATSGEGGNTEAFF. The CDR3 region has the DNA TGTGCCACCAGCGGGGAGGGGGGGAACACTGAAGCTTTCTTT.